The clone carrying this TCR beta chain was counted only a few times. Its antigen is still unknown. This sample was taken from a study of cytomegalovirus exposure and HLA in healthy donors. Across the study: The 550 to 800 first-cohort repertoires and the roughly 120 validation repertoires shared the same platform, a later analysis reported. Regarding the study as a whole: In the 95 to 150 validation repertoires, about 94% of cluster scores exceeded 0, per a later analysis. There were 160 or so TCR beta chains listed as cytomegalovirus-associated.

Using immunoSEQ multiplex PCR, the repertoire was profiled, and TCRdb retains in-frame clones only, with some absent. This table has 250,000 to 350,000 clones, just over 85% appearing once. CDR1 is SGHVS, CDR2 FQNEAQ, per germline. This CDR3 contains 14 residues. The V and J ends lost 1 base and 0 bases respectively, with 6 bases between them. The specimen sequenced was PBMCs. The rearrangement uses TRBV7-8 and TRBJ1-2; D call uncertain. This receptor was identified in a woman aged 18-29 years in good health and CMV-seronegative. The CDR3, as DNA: TGTGCCAGCAGCTTAGGAGGAGCTAACTATGGCTACACCTTC. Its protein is CASSLGGANYGYTF. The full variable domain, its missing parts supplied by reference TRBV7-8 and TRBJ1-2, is GAGVSQSPRYKVAKRGQDVALRCDPISGHVSLFWYQQALGQGPEFLTYFQNEAQLDKSGLPSDRFFAERPEGSVSTLKIQRTQQEDSAVYLCASSLGGANYGYTFGSGTRLTVV.